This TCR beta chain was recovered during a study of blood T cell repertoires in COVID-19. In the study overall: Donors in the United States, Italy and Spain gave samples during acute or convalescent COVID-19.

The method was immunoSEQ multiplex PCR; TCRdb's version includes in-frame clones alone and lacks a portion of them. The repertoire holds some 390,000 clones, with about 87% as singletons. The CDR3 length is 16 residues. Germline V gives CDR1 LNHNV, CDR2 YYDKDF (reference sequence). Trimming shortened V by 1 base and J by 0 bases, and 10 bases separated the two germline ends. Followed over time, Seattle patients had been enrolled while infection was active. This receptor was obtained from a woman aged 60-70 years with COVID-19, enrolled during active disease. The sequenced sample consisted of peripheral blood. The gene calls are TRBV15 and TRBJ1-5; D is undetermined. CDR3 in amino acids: CATSRGRQYSNQPQHF. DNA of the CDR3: TGTGCCACCAGCAGAGGTAGACAATATAGCAATCAGCCCCAGCATTTT.